The rows below give T cell receptor beta chains drawn from one sample of a study of a mutant IDH1 vaccine in newly diagnosed glioma. The assay was immunoSEQ multiplex PCR, and TCRdb's table has in-frame clones only and misses some. Of some 48,000 clones listed, around 78% are singletons. No antigen has been assigned to these receptors. Sequenced material: PBMCs, taken from a glioma patient whose treatment included an IDH1 peptide vaccine. These receptors were taken from a woman in her thirties or forties with glioma. Each CDR3 is given with its conserved first and last residue. D genes are given only for firm matches. Clone sizes are given selectively: once, few, many, or a class where the clone is expanded.

j_call: TRBJ2-5
d_call: .
v_call: TRBV10-1
clone_size: few
cdr3_aa: CASAGETQYF
cdr3_nt: TGCGCCAGCGCCGGGGAGACCCAGTACTTC

j_call: TRBJ1-1
d_call: .
v_call: TRBV25-1
clone_size: .
cdr3_aa: CASSEFGAGRNTEAFF
cdr3_nt: TGTGCCAGCAGTGAATTTGGAGCAGGGAGGAACACTGAAGCTTTCTTT

j_call: TRBJ2-1
d_call: .
v_call: TRBV27
clone_size: .
cdr3_aa: CASSSSQGFPSYNEQFF
cdr3_nt: TGTGCCAGCAGTTCCTCACAGGGTTTTCCCTCCTACAATGAGCAGTTCTTC

j_call: TRBJ1-6
d_call: .
v_call: TRBV6-1
clone_size: .
cdr3_aa: CASSTSGTIGPPLHF
cdr3_nt: TGTGCCAGCAGTACCTCCGGGACAATCGGTCCACCCCTCCACTTT

j_call: TRBJ2-7
d_call: TRBD2
v_call: TRBV9
clone_size: .
cdr3_aa: CASSAGGTGRSNYEQYF
cdr3_nt: TGTGCCAGCAGCGCCGGGGGGACCGGTAGGTCAAACTACGAGCAGTACTTC

j_call: TRBJ1-4
d_call: TRBD1
v_call: TRBV29-1
clone_size: .
cdr3_aa: CSAQDRGREKLFF
cdr3_nt: TGCAGCGCCCAGGACAGGGGGCGTGAAAAACTGTTTTTT

j_call: TRBJ2-3
d_call: .
v_call: TRBV18
clone_size: .
cdr3_aa: CASSPLRTDTQYF
cdr3_nt: TGTGCCAGCTCACCACTAAGAACAGATACGCAGTATTTT

j_call: TRBJ2-4
d_call: .
v_call: TRBV5-1
clone_size: .
cdr3_aa: CASSLASGGAKNIQYF
cdr3_nt: TGCGCCAGCAGCTTGGCGTCTGGAGGGGCCAAAAACATTCAGTACTTC

j_call: TRBJ1-2
d_call: .
v_call: TRBV10-3
clone_size: .
cdr3_aa: CAIRTGDGYTF
cdr3_nt: TGTGCCATCAGGACAGGAGACGGCTACACCTTC

j_call: TRBJ2-7
d_call: .
v_call: TRBV7-2
clone_size: .
cdr3_aa: CASSPQQGKQRYEQYF
cdr3_nt: TGTGCCAGCAGTCCTCAACAGGGAAAGCAGCGCTACGAGCAGTACTTC

j_call: TRBJ2-3
d_call: .
v_call: TRBV2
clone_size: .
cdr3_aa: CASSSPAGLSSTDTQYF
cdr3_nt: TGTGCCAGCTCATCCCCCGCGGGACTGTCTTCCACAGATACGCAGTATTTT

j_call: TRBJ1-6
d_call: TRBD1
v_call: TRBV6-5
clone_size: .
cdr3_aa: CASNLQGNSPLHF
cdr3_nt: TGTGCCAGCAACCTACAGGGGAATTCACCCCTCCACTTT

j_call: TRBJ2-7
d_call: .
v_call: TRBV6-5
clone_size: once
cdr3_aa: CASSYETGTYEQYF
cdr3_nt: TGTGCCAGCAGTTACGAGACCGGGACCTACGAGCAGTACTTC

j_call: TRBJ1-1
d_call: .
v_call: TRBV25-1
clone_size: few
cdr3_aa: CASSYGASNTEAFF
cdr3_nt: TGTGCCAGCAGTTACGGGGCATCGAACACTGAAGCTTTCTTT

j_call: TRBJ1-1
d_call: .
v_call: TRBV10-1
clone_size: few
cdr3_aa: CASRDTFNTEAFF
cdr3_nt: TGCGCCAGCAGAGACACATTCAACACTGAAGCTTTCTTT

j_call: TRBJ1-4
d_call: .
v_call: TRBV15
clone_size: .
cdr3_aa: CATGRTTNEKLFF
cdr3_nt: TGTGCCACCGGGCGGACAACTAATGAAAAACTGTTTTTT

j_call: TRBJ2-5
d_call: TRBD2
v_call: TRBV7-2
clone_size: .
cdr3_aa: CASSPGLAGWGETQYF
cdr3_nt: TGTGCCAGCAGCCCTGGCCTAGCGGGGTGGGGAGAGACCCAGTACTTC